Sequencing of this T cell receptor (beta chain) was carried out in a study of graft-versus-host responses after intestinal transplantation. V was trimmed by 3 bases and J by 5 bases, leaving 9 bases between them. Germline-derived CDR1 and CDR2 are SGDLS and YYNGEE. CDR3 length equals 13 residues. The table came from immunoSEQ multiplex PCR; TCRdb's copy has only in-frame clones and leaves some out. The sample shows around 49,000 clones, roughly 90% of them seen only once. In the case of this clone: What it recognizes is unknown.

The chain employs TRBV9 and TRBJ1-5; D may be TRBD1 (5 bases). This specimen consisted of unstimulated CD4+ T cells sorted from spleen or lymph node cells, obtained before transplant. The TCR sequence derives from a human donor who was the organ donor for an intestinal transplant. CDR3 residues: CASSATDYQPQHF. Written as DNA, the CDR3 is TGTGCCAGCAGCGCGACAGATTATCAGCCCCAGCATTTT.